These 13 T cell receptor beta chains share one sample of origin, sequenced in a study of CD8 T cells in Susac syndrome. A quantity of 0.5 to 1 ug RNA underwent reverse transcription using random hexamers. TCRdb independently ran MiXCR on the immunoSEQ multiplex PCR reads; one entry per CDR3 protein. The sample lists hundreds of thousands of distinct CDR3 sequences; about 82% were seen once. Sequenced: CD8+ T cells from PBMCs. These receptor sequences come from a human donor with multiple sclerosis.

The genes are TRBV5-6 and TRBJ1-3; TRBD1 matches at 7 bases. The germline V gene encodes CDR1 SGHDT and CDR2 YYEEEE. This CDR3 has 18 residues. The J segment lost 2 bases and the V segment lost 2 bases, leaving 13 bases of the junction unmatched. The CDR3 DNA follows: TGTGCCAGCAGCTTTTTCACTTTCGCCGGGACAGCTGGAAACACCATATATTTT. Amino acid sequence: CASSFFTFAGTAGNTIYF.

The CDR3, as DNA: TGTGCCAGTAGAGGGGACGCCTACAATGAGCAGTTCTTC. It encodes CASRGDAYNEQFF. V is TRBV19 and J is TRBJ2-1, with D tentatively TRBD1 or TRBD2 (5 bases each). Looked up from germline, CDR1 is LNHDA and CDR2 is SQIVND (reference sequence). CDR3 length equals 13 residues. V lost 6 bases to trimming and J lost 2 bases, with 8 bases between them.

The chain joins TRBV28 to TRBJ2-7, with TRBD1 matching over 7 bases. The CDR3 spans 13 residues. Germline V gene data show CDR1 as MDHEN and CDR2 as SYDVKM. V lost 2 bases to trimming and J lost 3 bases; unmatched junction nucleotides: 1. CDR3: CASSLDRDYEQYF. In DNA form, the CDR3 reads TGTGCCAGCAGTTTAGACAGGGACTACGAGCAGTACTTC.

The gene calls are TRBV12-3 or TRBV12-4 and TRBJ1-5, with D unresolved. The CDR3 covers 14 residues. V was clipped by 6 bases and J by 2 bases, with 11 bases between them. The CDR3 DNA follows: TGTGCCAGCAGGCCGGTAGGTGGCAATCAGCCCCAGCATTTT. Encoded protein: CASRPVGGNQPQHF.

CDR3 coding DNA: TGTGCCAGCAGCTTATATTTGTATCAGCGGGAGGCCCCAGAACACAATGAGCAGTTCTTC. As protein: CASSLYLYQREAPEHNEQFF. This sequence joins TRBV11-1 and TRBJ2-1; 9 nucleotides match TRBD2. CDR1 and CDR2 (germline): SGHAT, FQDESV (reference sequence). J was trimmed by 5 bases and V by 2 bases; bases with no gene match: 19. This CDR3 is 20 amino acids long.

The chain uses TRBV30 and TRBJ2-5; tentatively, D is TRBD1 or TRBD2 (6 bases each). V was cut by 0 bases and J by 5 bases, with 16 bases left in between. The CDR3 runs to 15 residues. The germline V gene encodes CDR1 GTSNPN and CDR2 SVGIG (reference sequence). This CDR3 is CAWSVRGEVNETQYF. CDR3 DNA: TGTGCCTGGAGTGTAAGGGGGGAGGTGAACGAGACCCAGTACTTC.

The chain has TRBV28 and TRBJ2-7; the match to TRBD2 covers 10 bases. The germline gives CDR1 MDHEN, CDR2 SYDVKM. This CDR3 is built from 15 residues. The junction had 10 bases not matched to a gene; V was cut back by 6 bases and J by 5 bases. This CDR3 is CASSPHPSGSNEQYF. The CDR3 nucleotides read TGTGCCAGCAGCCCCCACCCTAGCGGGAGTAACGAGCAGTACTTC.

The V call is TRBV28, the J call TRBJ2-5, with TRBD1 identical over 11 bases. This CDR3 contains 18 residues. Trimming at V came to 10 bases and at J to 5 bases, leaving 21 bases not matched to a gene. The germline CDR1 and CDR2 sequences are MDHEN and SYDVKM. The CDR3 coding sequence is TGTGCCACGGAAACAATACGAACCGGGACAGGGGGAGAGGAGACCCAGTACTTC. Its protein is CATETIRTGTGGEETQYF.

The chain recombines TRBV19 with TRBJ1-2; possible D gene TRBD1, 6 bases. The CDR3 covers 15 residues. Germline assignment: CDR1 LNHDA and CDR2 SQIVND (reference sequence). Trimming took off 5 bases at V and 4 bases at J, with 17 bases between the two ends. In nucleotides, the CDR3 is TGTGCCAGTAGTGCCCCAGGGGTCTCCAGCTATGGCTACACCTTC. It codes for CASSAPGVSSYGYTF.

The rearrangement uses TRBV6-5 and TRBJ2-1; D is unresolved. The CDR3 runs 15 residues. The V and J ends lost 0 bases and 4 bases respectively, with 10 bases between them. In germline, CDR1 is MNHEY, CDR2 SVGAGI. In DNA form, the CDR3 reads TGTGCCAGCAGTTACTCGAGACGTGAGTACAATGAGCAGTTCTTC. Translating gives CASSYSRREYNEQFF.

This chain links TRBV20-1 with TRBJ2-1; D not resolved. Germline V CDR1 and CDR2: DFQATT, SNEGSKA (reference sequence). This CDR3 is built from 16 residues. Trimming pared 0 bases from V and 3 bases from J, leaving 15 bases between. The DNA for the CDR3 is TGCAGTGCTAGAGATCGGCAGCGCTCGCTCTACAATGAGCAGTTCTTC. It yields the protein CSARDRQRSLYNEQFF.

The CDR3 sequence is CASTTVPVRADGYTF. CDR3 sequence (DNA): TGTGCCAGCACCACCGTCCCCGTTAGGGCAGATGGCTACACCTTC. This rearrangement joins TRBV27 to TRBJ1-2; D is undetermined. V gave up 7 bases and J gave up 6 bases, with 21 bases separating them. CDR1 is MNHEY and CDR2 is SMNVEV in the germline V gene (reference sequence). The CDR3 length is 15 residues.

Here the CDR3 DNA reads TGCAGTGCTAGAGATCATAGCTACTCTGGAAACACCATATATTTT. Protein product: CSARDHSYSGNTIYF. V is TRBV20-1 and J is TRBJ1-3; D gene unclear. The CDR3 length is 15 residues. The germline CDR1 and CDR2 sequences are DFQATT and SNEGSKA (reference sequence). V was cut by 0 bases and J by 0 bases, with 9 bases left in between.